These 13 T cell receptor beta chains originate from one sample sequenced in a study of cytomegalovirus exposure and HLA in healthy donors (dated by TCRdb to about 2017). Library preparation used the immunoSEQ multiplex PCR assay. For the multiplex PCR, a mixture combining 60 forward primers for TCR Vbeta segments and 13 reverse primers for TCR Jbeta segments was used. The clones in this table, taken by TCRdb from immuneACCESS, are in-frame only. Not every clone is retained; where verified, under half of the shortfall comes from an unresolved V gene, and the cause of the rest is unknown. For this sample there are under 100,000 clones; roughly 60% appear just once. The top ten clonotypes cover approximately 5.8% of the sample. Material: PBMCs. These receptors all stem from a woman aged 25-40 years in good health and CMV-seropositive.

This clone occurred a few times. The genes are TRBV5-4 and TRBJ2-5; D call uncertain. The end of the DNA aligns better with TRBJ2-7, so the J call may be wrong. CDR3 length equals 14 residues. Looked up from germline, CDR1 is SGHNT and CDR2 is YYREEE (reference sequence). The CDR3 region has the DNA TGTGCCAGCAGCTTGGCACAGTCCCCCTACGAGCAGTACTTC. This codes for CASSLAQSPYEQYF.

The rearrangement links TRBV4-2 to TRBJ2-1; perhaps TRBD1 as D (6 bases). CDR1 is LGHNA, CDR2 YNFKEQ, per germline. V was pared by 0 bases and J by 0 bases, with 15 bases between. This CDR3 contains 18 residues. The CDR3 DNA reads TGTGCCAGCAGCCAAGACGGTAAAAGGGGGTGCTCCTACAATGAGCAGTTCTTC. Translated: CASSQDGKRGCSYNEQFF.

The chain uses TRBV7-8 and TRBJ1-5, with 7 bases lining up with TRBD1. The junction had 5 bases not matched to a gene; V was cut back by 5 bases and J by 1 base. Looked up from germline, CDR1 is SGHVS and CDR2 is FQNEAQ. This CDR3 comprises 15 residues. CDR3 residues: CASSLGTASNQPQHF. The CDR3, as DNA: TGTGCCAGCAGCCTTGGGACAGCGAGCAATCAGCCCCAGCATTTT.

The chain employs TRBV12-5 and TRBJ1-4; D remains unclear. In germline, CDR1 is LGHNT, CDR2 FRNRAP. Trimming removed 3 bases at V and 12 bases at J, with 11 bases between. This CDR3 spans 12 amino acids. Here the CDR3 DNA reads TGTGCTAGTGGTTTATCACGAGCGGAACTGTTTTTT. Translated, it gives CASGLSRAELFF.

This clone appeared a few times. The chain employs TRBV4-3 and TRBJ2-2, with a weak D call TRBD2 (6 bases). Trimming removed 0 bases from V and 5 bases from J, with 7 bases in between. The CDR3 extends over 14 amino acids. Germline V gives CDR1 LGHNA, CDR2 YSLEER. The CDR3 sequence: CASSQEGGTGELFF. In DNA form, the CDR3 reads TGCGCCAGCAGCCAAGAGGGGGGAACCGGGGAGCTGTTTTTT.

The chain has TRBV6-5 and TRBJ1-6; D ambiguous. The V end lost 2 bases, the J end lost 11 bases, and 13 bases lay between the germline ends. This CDR3 has 14 residues. The germline V gene encodes CDR1 MNHEY and CDR2 SVGAGI. The CDR3 region is CASSYKPSDTPLHF. The CDR3 DNA sequence: TGTGCCAGCAGTTACAAGCCTTCCGATACACCCCTCCACTTT.

There are a few counts of this clone. The chain combines TRBV4-1 with TRBJ2-5, with 13 bases that match TRBD2. This CDR3 is 18 amino acids long. The V gene end was trimmed by 0 bases and the J gene end by 4 bases; junction bases not matched to a gene: 8. The germline V gene has CDR1 MGHRA and CDR2 YSYEKL. In DNA, the CDR3 is TGCGCCAGCAGCCAAGATACAACTAGCGGGGGGGCCATAGAGACCCAGTACTTC. This translates into CASSQDTTSGGAIETQYF.

This chain joins TRBV28 and TRBJ2-7, with 7 bases identical to TRBD1. Germline lookup yields CDR1 MDHEN and CDR2 SYDVKM. Losses at the gene ends were 2 bases for V and 1 base for J; bases not matched to a gene: 5. The CDR3 covers 15 residues. The CDR3 protein is CASSLPGTASYEQYF. CDR3 sequence (DNA): TGTGCCAGCAGTTTACCCGGGACAGCATCCTACGAGCAGTACTTC. The variable domain in full, with the rest retrieved from reference TRBV28 and TRBJ2-7, is DVKVTQSSRYLVKRTGEKVFLECVQDMDHENMFWYRQDPGLGLRLIYFSYDVKMKEKGDIPEGYSVSREKKERFSLILESASTNQTSMYLCASSLPGTASYEQYFGPGTRLTVT.

The V gene is TRBV15, the J gene TRBJ1-6; TRBD1 matches at 8 bases. The CDR3 extends over 13 amino acids. Trimming cost V 8 bases and J 4 bases; bases outside gene matches: 1. Germline CDR1 reads LNHNV; CDR2 reads YYDKDF (reference sequence). CDR3 sequence (DNA): TGTGCCACCGGGGACAGGTATAATTCACCCCTCCACTTT. Its protein is CATGDRYNSPLHF.

This clone was observed a few times. The V and J genes are TRBV4-2 and TRBJ2-5; 13 bases are shared with TRBD2. The V gene end was trimmed by 4 bases and the J gene end by 0 bases; junction bases not matched to a gene: 8. CDR1 and CDR2 from the germline V gene are LGHNA and YNFKEQ. The CDR3 sequence is 18 residues long. The CDR3: CASSLRRTSGGYQETQYF. CDR3 DNA: TGTGCCAGCAGCCTCCGGAGGACTAGCGGGGGTTACCAAGAGACCCAGTACTTC.

In its sample, this clone was seen a few times. This rearrangement joins TRBV7-9 to TRBJ1-1; no definite D call. This CDR3 has 14 residues. V lost 4 bases to trimming and J lost 8 bases, with 17 bases between them. Germline V CDR1 and CDR2: SEHNR, FQNEAQ (reference sequence). The CDR3 here is CASSSQLSGSEAFF. The CDR3 DNA reads TGTGCCAGCAGCTCCCAGTTATCGGGGTCCGAAGCTTTCTTT.

A few counts support this clone. The CDR3, as DNA: TGCGCCAGCAGTCAATCGCCCGCTAGCGCCGTCAGCGGCCGCTCCTACGAGCAGTACTTC. Translation gives CASSQSPASAVSGRSYEQYF. The chain is built from TRBV23-1 and TRBJ2-7; a weak D match, TRBD2 (6 bases). TRBV23-1 is classed as an ORF, of uncertain function. V lost 0 bases and J lost 0, with 24 bases in between. CDR3 size: 20 residues.

On this clone: One end of the junction is discordant with germline, which a read error may explain. The genes are TRBV7-9 and TRBJ2-2; unclear D gene. Germline lookup yields CDR1 SEHNR and CDR2 FQNEAQ (reference sequence). This CDR3 comprises 14 residues. CDR3 coding DNA: TGTTCCAGCAGTACAGAAGCGAACACCGGGGAGCTGTTTTTT. Translating gives CSSSTEANTGELFF.